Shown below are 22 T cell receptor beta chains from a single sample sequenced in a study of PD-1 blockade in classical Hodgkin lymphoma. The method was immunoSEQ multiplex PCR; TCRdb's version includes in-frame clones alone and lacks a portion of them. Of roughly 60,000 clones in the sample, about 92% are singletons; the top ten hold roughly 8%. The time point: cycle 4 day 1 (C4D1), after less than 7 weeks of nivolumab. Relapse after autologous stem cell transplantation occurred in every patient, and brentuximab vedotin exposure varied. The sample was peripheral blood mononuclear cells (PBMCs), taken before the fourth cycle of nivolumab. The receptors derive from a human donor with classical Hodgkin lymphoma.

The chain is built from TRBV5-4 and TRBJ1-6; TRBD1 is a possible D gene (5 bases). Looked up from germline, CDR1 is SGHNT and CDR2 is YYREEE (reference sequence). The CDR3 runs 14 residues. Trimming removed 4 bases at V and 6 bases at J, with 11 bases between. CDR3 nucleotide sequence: TGTGCCAGCAGCCTGATTGGGGGTAATTCACCCCTCCACTTT. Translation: CASSLIGGNSPLHF.

This chain's CDR3 is CASSLNAHGTGGEQYF. In nucleotides, the CDR3 is TGCGCCAGCAGCTTGAATGCCCACGGAACTGGAGGCGAGCAGTACTTC. The rearrangement joins TRBV5-1 to TRBJ2-7; tentatively, D is TRBD2 (5 bases). This CDR3 contains 16 residues. V lost 1 base and J lost 6, with 20 bases in between. Germline CDR1 is SGHRS and CDR2 is YFSETQ.

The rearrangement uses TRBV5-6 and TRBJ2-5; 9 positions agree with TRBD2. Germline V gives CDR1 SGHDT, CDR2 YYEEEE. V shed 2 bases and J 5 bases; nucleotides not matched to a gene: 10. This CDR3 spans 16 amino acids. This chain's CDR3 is CASSFGGRAAGETQYF. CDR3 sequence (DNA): TGTGCCAGCAGCTTTGGCGGGAGGGCCGCGGGTGAGACCCAGTACTTC.

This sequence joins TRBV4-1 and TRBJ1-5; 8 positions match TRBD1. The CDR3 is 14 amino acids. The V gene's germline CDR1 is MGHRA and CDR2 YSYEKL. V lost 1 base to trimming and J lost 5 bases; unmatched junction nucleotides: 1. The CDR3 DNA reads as TGCGCCAGCAGCCAAGCACAGGGGGATCAGCCCCAGCATTTT. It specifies CASSQAQGDQPQHF.

CDR3 region: CASSLGGTDTQYF. CDR3 DNA sequence: TGTGCCAGCAGCTTAGGCGGGACAGATACGCAGTATTTT. The J gene is TRBJ2-3, the V gene TRBV7-9, with a tentative D call TRBD2 (5 bases). The CDR3 loop spans 13 amino acids. Between the trimmed V and J ends, which lost 1 base and 3 bases, there was a span of 5 bases. Germline assignment: CDR1 SEHNR and CDR2 FQNEAQ (reference sequence).

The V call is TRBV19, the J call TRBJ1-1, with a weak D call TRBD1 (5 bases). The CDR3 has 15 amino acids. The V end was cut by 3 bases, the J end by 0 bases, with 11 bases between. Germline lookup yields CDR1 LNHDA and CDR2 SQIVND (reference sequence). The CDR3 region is CASSIPGRVNTEAFF. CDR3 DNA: TGTGCCAGTAGTATCCCGGGACGGGTGAACACTGAAGCTTTCTTT.

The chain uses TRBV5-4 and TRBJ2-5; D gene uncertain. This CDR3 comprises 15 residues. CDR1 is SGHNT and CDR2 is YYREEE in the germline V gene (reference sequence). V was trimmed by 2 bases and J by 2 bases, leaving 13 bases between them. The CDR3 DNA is TGTGCCAGCAGCTTCTCCCCGGATCCTCAAGAGACCCAGTACTTC. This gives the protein CASSFSPDPQETQYF.

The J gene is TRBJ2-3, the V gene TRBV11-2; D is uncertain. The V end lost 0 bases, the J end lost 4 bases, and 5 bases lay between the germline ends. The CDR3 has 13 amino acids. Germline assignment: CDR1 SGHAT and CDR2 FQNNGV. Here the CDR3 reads CASSLDPSDTQYF. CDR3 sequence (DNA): TGTGCCAGCAGCTTAGATCCGTCAGATACGCAGTATTTT. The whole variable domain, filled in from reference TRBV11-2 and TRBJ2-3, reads EAGVAQSPRYKIIEKRQSVAFWCNPISGHATLYWYQQILGQGPKLLIQFQNNGVVDDSQLPKDRFSAERLKGVDSTLKIQPAKLEDSAVYLCASSLDPSDTQYFGPGTRLTVL.

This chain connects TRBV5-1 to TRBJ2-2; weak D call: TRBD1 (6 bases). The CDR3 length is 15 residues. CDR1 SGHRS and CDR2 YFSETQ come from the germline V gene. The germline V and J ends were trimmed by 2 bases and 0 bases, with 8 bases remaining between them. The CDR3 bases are TGCGCCAGCAGCTTTAGGACAGCGAACACCGGGGAGCTGTTTTTT. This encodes CASSFRTANTGELFF.

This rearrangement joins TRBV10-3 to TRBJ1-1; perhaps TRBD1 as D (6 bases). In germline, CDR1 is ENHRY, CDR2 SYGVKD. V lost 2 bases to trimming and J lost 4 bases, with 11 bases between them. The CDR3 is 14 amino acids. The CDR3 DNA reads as TGTGCCATCAGTGAGGGGGGGCGGATCACTGAAGCTTTCTTT. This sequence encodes CAISEGGRITEAFF.

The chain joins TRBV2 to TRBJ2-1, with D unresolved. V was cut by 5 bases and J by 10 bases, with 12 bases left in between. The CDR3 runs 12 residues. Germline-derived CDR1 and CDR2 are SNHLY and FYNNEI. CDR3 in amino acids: CASSPGFGEQFF. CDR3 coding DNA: TGTGCCAGCAGTCCCGGGTTTGGGGAGCAGTTCTTC.

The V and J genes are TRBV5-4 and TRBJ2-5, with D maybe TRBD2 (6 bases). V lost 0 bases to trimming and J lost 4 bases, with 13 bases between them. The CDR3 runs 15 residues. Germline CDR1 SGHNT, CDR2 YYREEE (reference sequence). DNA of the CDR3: TGTGCCAGCAGCTTGGGGGACGGGGGAGCAGAGACCCAGTACTTC. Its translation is CASSLGDGGAETQYF.

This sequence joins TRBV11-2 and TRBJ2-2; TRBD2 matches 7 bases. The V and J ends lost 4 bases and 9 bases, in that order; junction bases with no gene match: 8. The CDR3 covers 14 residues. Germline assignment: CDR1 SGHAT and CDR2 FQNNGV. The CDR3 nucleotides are TGTGCCAGCAGCTCAGGCGTCGGGGGGTGGGAGCTGTTTTTT. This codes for CASSSGVGGWELFF.

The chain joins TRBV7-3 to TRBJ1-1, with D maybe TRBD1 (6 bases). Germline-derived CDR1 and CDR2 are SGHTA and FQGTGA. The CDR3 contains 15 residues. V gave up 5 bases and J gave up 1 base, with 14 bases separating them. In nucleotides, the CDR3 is TGTGCCAGCAGCCCCAACAGGGAGAGGAACACTGAAGCTTTCTTT. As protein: CASSPNRERNTEAFF.

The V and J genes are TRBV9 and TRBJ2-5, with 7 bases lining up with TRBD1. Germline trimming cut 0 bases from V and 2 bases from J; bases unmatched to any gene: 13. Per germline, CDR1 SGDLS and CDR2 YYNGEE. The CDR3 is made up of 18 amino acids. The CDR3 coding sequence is TGTGCCAGCAGCGTAGCTACGGGGTTAAACAGGGGTCAAGAGACCCAGTACTTC. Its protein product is CASSVATGLNRGQETQYF.

This CDR3 reads CASSLGGGAALYEQFF. The CDR3 DNA sequence: TGTGCCAGCAGCTTGGGAGGGGGCGCTGCCCTCTATGAGCAGTTCTTC. The rearrangement joins TRBV5-4 to TRBJ2-1; TRBD1 aligns across 7 bases. CDR1 and CDR2 (germline): SGHNT, YYREEE (reference sequence). J lost 8 bases, V lost 0 bases, and 11 bases had no gene match. This CDR3 is 16 amino acids long. Variable domain in full (rest from reference TRBV5-4 and TRBJ2-1): ETGVTQSPTHLIKTRGQQVTLRCSSQSGHNTVSWYQQALGQGPQFIFQYYREEENGRGNFPPRFSGLQFPNYSSELNVNALELDDSALYLCASSLGGGAALYEQFFGPGTRLTVL.

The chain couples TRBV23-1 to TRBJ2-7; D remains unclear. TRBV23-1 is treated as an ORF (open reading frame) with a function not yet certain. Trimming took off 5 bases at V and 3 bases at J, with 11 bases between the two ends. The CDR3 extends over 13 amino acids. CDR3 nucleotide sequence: TGCGCCAGCAGTATGCCCTGCTACTACGAGCAGTACTTC. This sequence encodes CASSMPCYYEQYF.

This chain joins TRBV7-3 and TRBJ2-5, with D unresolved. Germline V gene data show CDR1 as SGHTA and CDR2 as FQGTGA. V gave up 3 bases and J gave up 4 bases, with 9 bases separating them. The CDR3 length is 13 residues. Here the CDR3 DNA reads TGTGCCAGCAGCTTCCAACATGGAGAGACCCAGTACTTC. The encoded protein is CASSFQHGETQYF. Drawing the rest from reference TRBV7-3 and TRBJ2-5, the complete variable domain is GAGVSQTPSNKVTEKGKYVELRCDPISGHTALYWYRQSLGQGPEFLIYFQGTGAADDSGLPNDRFFAVRPEGSVSTLKIQRTERGDSAVYLCASSFQHGETQYFGPGTRLLVL.

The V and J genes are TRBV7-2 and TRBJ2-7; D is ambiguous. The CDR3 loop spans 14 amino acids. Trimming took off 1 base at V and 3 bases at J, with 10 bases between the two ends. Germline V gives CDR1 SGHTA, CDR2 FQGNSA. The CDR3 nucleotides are TGTGCCAGCAGCTTAGATGATGACGGCTACGAGCAGTACTTC. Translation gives CASSLDDDGYEQYF.

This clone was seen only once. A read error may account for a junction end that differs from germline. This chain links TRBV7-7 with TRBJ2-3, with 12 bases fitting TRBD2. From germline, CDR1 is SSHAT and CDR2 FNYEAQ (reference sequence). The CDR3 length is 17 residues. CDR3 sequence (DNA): TGTGCTAGCAGCACTCCCGAGACTAGCGGGGGAACAGATACGCAGTATTTT. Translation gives CASSTPETSGGTDTQYF. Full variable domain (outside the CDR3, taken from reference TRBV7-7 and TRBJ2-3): GAGVSQSPRYKVTKRGQDVTLRCDPISSHATLYWYQQALGQGPEFLTYFNYEAQPDKSGLPSDRFSAERPEGSISTLTIQRTEQRDSAMYRCASSTPETSGGTDTQYFGPGTRLTVL.

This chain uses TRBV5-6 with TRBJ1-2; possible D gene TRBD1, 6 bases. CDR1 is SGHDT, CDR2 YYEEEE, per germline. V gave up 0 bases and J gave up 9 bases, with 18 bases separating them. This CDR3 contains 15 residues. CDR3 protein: CASSLAPGEGPRYTF. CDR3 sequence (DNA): TGTGCCAGCAGCTTGGCCCCAGGGGAGGGGCCGCGCTACACCTTC.

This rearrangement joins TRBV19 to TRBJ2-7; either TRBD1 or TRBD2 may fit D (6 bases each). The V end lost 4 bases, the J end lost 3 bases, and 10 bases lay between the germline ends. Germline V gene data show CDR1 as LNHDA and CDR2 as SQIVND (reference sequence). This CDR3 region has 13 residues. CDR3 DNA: TGTGCCAGTAGTAAAGGGGGGTACTACGAGCAGTACTTC. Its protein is CASSKGGYYEQYF.